These 3 T cell receptor beta chains originate from one sample sequenced in a study of T cell responses to AZD1222 COVID-19 vaccine. Measured with immunoSEQ multiplex PCR; TCRdb has only the in-frame clones, and not every one. The sample carries approximately 100,000 clones, 86% recorded once. Sequenced here: peripheral blood, sampled 28 days after the second dose of the MenACWY control vaccine. The source of these receptors is an adult who received the MenACWY meningococcal vaccine as a control.

The chain is built from TRBV10-3 and TRBJ1-4; 7 positions agree with TRBD1. CDR1 and CDR2 from the germline V gene are ENHRY and SYGVKD. After removal of 0 bases from V and 4 bases from J, the junction contained 11 bases not matched to a gene. CDR3 size: 18 residues. The CDR3 is CAISESKGALGYNEKLFF. In DNA, the CDR3 is TGTGCCATCAGTGAGTCGAAGGGGGCGTTGGGGTATAATGAAAAACTGTTTTTT.

This clone occurred once. The chain has TRBV10-2 and TRBJ2-7, with 7 nucleotides matching TRBD1. Trimming at V came to 6 bases and at J to 3 bases, leaving 5 bases not matched to a gene. Germline loops: CDR1 WSHSY, CDR2 SAAADI. This CDR3 spans 13 amino acids. The CDR3, as DNA: TGCGCCAGCAGCAACAGGGGCCTCTACGAGCAGTACTTC. This encodes CASSNRGLYEQYF.

CDR3 nucleotides: TGTGCCAGCAGTGAAGAGGGGATGGTTAGCACAGATACGCAGTATTTT. The encoded protein is CASSEEGMVSTDTQYF. The chain carries TRBV2 and TRBJ2-3; weak D call: TRBD1 (5 bases). Germline V lookup: CDR1 SNHLY, CDR2 FYNNEI. The CDR3 contains 16 residues. V gave up 1 base and J gave up 0 bases, with 11 bases separating them.